This T cell receptor (beta chain) appears in the sequencing data of a study of early T cells in non-severe SARS-CoV-2 infection. Study background: Unpaired chains resulted from sequencing bulk RNA of unsorted whole blood.

J was trimmed by 0 bases and V by 6 bases; bases with no gene match: 5. The germline V gene encodes CDR1 SQVTM and CDR2 ANQGSEA. The CDR3 contains 14 residues. Individual cDNA molecules received unique molecular identifiers. TCRdb fed the 5' RACE reads into MiXCR, producing one record per CDR3 protein. Among over 50,000 distinct CDR3 sequences listed, around an eighth were seen once. Many counts were recorded for this clonotype. Its antigen is as yet unknown. Study outcomes and limitations: CD4 and private specificities were missed by VDJdb matching, which favored anti-spike CD8 responses.

The chain employs TRBV29-1 and TRBJ1-1; 9 bases map to TRBD1. The specimen was whole blood. This sequence was found in an adult who was a healthcare worker with PCR-confirmed SARS-CoV-2 infection or an uninfected control (not recorded which). CDR3 DNA sequence: TGCAGCGTGGGGACAGGGAGCATGAACACTGAAGCTTTCTTT. It codes for CSVGTGSMNTEAFF.